This TCR beta chain was obtained from a study of OX40 agonist ivuxolimab in advanced cancers. Study observations and caveats: The expanded peripheral T cells' antigen specificity was not determined.

The study sampled blood at baseline, cycle 4 day 1, and cycle 7 day 1. Germline CDR1 and CDR2: SNHLY and FYNNEI. Trimming removed 3 bases at V and 2 bases at J, with 17 bases between. The CDR3 spans 16 residues. Worth noting for this clone: Its target is unknown.

TCRdb's table, derived via immunoSEQ multiplex PCR, lists solely in-frame clones and lacks some. The table has 100,000 to 120,000 clones, roughly 87% seen once. The source was CD4+ or CD8+ T cells sorted from blood, collected in a trial of the OX40 agonist ivuxolimab. The J gene is TRBJ2-7, the V gene TRBV2; D may be TRBD1 or TRBD2 (5 bases each). This receptor was obtained from an adult with an advanced solid tumor such as melanoma, head and neck, liver or kidney cancer. CDR3 in amino acids: CASSEVWGIGAYEQYF. CDR3 in DNA: TGTGCCAGCAGTGAGGTGTGGGGGATTGGTGCCTACGAGCAGTACTTC.